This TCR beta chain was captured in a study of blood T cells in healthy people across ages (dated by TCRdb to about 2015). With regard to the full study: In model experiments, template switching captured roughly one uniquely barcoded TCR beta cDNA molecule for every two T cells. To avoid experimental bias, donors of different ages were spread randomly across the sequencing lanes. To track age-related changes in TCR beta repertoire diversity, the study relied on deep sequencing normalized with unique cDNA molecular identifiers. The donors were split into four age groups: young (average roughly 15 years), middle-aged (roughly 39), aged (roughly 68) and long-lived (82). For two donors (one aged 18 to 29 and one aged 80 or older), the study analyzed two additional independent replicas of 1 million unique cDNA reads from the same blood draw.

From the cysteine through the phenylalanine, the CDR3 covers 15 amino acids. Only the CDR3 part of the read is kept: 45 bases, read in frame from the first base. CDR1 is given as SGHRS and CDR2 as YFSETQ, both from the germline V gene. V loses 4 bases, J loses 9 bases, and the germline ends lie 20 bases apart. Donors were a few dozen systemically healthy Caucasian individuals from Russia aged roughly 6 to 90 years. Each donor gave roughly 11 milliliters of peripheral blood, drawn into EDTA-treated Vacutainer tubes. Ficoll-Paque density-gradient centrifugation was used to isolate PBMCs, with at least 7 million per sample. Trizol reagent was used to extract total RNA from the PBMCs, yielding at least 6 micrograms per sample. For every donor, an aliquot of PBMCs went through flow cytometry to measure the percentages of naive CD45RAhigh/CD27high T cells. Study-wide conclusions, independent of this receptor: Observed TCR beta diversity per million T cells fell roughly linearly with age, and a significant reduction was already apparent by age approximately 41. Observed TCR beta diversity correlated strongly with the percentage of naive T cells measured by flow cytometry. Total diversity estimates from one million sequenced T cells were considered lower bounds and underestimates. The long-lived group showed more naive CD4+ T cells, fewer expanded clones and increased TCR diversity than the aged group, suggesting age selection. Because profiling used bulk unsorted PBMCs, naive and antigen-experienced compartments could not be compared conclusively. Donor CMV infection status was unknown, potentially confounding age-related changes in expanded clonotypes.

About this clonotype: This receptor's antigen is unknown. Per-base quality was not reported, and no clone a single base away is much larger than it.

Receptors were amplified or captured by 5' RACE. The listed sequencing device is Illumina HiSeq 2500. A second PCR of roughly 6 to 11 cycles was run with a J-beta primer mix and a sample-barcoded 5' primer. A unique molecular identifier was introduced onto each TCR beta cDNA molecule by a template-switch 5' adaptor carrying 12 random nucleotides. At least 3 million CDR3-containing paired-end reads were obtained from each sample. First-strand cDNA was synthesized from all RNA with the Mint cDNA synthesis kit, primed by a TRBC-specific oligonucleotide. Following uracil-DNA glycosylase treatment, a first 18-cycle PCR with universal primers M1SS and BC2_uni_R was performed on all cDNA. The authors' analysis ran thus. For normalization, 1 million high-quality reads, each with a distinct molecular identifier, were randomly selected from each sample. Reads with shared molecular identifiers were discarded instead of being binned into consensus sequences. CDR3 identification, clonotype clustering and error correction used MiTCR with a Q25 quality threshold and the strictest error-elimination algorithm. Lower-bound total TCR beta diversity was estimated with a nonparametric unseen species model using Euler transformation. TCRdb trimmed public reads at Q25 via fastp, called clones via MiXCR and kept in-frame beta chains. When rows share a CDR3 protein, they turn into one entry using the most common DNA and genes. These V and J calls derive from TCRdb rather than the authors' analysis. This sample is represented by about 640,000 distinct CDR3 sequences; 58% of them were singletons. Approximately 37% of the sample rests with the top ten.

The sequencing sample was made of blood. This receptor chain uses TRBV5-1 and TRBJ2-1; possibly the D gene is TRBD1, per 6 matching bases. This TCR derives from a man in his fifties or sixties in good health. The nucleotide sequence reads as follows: TGCGCCAGCAGCCCCGGAACAGGGAAGTTGATTGAGCAGTTCTTC. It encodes CASSPGTGKLIEQFF.